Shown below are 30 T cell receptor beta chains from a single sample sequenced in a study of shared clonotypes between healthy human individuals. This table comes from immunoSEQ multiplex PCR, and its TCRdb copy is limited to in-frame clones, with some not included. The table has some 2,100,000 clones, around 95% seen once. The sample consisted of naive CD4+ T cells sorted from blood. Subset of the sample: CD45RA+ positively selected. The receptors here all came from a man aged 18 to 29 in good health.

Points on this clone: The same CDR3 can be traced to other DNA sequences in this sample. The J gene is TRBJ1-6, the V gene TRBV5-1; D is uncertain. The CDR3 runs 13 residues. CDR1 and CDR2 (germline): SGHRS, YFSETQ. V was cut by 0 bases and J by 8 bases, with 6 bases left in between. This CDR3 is CASSLAPDSPLHF. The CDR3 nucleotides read TGCGCCAGCAGCTTGGCCCCAGATTCACCCCTCCACTTT.

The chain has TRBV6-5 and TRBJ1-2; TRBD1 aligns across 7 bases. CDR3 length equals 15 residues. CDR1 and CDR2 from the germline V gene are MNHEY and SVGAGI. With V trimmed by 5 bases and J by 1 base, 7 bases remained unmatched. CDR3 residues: CASSTMDRSNYGYTF. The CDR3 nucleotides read TGTGCCAGCAGTACGATGGACAGGAGTAACTATGGCTACACCTTC.

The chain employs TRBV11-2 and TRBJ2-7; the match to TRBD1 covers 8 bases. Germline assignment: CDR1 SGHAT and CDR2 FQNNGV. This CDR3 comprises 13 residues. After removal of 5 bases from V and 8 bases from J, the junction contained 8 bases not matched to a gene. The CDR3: CASSPDRGFKQYF. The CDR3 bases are TGTGCCAGCAGCCCCGACAGGGGCTTTAAGCAGTACTTC.

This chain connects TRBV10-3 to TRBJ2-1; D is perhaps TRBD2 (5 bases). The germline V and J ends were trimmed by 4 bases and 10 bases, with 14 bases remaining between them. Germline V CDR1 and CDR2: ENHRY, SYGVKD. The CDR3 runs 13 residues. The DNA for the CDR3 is TGTGCCATCAGTGCCCGTGAGGGTGGGGAGCAGTTCTTC. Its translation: CAISAREGGEQFF.

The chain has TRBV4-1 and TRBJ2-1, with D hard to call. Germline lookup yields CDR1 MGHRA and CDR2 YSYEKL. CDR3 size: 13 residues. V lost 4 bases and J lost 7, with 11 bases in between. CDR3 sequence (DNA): TGCGCCAGCAGCCCGCTCGGGTTGAATGAGCAGTTCTTC. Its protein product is CASSPLGLNEQFF.

CDR3 residues: CASEGGLNLPYEQYF. The CDR3 region has the DNA TGTGCCAGCGAGGGTGGGTTAAATTTACCTTACGAGCAGTACTTC. The rearrangement uses TRBV6-1 and TRBJ2-7; possibly TRBD2 for D (5 bases). Germline lookup yields CDR1 MNHNS and CDR2 SASEGT. The CDR3 has 15 amino acids. Trimming took 8 bases from V and 4 from J, leaving 21 bases between them.

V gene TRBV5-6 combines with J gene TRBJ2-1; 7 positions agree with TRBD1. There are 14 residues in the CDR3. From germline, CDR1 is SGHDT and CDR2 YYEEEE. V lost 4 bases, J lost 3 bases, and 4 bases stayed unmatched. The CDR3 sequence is CASSRRTGYNEQFF. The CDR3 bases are TGTGCCAGCAGCAGACGGACAGGCTACAATGAGCAGTTCTTC.

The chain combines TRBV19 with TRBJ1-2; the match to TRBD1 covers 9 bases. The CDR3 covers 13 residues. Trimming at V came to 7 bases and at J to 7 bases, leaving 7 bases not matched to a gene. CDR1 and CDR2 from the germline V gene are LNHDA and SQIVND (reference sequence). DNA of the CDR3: TGTGCCAGTAATCCAACAGGGGGCGGTGGCTACACCTTC. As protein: CASNPTGGGGYTF.

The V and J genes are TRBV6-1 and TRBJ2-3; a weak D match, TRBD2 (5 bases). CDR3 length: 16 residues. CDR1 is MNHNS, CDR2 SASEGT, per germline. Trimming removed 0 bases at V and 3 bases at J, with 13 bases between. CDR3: CASSEAIGVRTDTQYF. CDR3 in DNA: TGTGCCAGCAGTGAAGCCATCGGGGTTCGTACAGATACGCAGTATTTT.

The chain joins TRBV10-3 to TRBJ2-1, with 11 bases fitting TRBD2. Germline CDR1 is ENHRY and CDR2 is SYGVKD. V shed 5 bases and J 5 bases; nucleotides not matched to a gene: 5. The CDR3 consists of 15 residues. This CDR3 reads CAISPTSGDHNEQFF. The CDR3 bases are TGTGCCATCAGTCCGACTAGCGGGGACCACAATGAGCAGTTCTTC.

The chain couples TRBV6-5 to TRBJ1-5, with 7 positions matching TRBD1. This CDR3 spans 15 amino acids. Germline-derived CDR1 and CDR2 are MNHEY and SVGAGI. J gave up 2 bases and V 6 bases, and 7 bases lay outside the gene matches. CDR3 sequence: CASRLNRGGNQPQHF. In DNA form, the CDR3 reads TGTGCCAGCAGGCTAAACAGGGGCGGCAATCAGCCCCAGCATTTT.

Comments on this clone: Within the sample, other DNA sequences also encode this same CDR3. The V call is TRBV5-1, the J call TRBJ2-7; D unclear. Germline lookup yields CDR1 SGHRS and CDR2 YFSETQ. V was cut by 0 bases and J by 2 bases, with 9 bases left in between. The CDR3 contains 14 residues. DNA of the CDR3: TGCGCCAGCAGCTTGGAGACGGGCACCTACGAGCAGTACTTC. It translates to CASSLETGTYEQYF.

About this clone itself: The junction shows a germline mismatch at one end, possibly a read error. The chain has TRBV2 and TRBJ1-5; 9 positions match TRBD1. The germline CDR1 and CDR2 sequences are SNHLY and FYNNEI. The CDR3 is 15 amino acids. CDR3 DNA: TGTGCCAGCAGAGAAGACAGGGGGATCAATCAGCCCCAGCATTTT. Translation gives CASREDRGINQPQHF.

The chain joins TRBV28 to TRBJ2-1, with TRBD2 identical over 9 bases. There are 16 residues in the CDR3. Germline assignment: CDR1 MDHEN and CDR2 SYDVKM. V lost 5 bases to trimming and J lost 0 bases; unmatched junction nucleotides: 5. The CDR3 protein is CASSDSSGNSYNEQFF. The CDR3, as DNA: TGTGCCAGCAGTGACTCTAGCGGGAACTCCTACAATGAGCAGTTCTTC.

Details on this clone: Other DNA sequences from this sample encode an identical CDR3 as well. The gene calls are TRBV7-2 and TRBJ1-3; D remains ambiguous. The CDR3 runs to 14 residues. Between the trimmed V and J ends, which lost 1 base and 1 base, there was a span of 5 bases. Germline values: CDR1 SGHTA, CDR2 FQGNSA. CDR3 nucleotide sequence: TGTGCCAGCAGCTTAGGCGGGTCTGGAAACACCATATATTTT. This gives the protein CASSLGGSGNTIYF.

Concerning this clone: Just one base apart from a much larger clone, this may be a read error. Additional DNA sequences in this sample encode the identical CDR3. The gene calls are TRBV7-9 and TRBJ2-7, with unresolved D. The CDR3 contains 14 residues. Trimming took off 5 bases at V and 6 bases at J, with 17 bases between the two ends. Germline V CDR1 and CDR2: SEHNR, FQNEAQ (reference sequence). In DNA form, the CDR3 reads TGTGCCAGCAGCCCCCAAGCAGGAGCCGGCGAGCAGTACTTC. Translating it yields CASSPQAGAGEQYF.

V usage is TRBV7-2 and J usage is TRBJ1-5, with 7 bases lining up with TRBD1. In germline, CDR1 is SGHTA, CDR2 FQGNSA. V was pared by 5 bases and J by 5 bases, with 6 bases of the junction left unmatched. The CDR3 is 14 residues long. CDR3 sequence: CASSQGQLHQPQHF. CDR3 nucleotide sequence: TGTGCCAGCAGCCAGGGACAGCTCCATCAGCCCCAGCATTTT.

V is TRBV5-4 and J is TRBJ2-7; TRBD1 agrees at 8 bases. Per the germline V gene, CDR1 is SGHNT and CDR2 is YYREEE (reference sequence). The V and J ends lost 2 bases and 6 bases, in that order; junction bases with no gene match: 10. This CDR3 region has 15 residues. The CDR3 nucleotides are TGTGCCAGCAGCTTTGGAAATACCGGGACAGGCGAGCAGTACTTC. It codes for CASSFGNTGTGEQYF. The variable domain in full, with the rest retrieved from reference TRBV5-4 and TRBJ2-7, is ETGVTQSPTHLIKTRGQQVTLRCSSQSGHNTVSWYQQALGQGPQFIFQYYREEENGRGNFPPRFSGLQFPNYSSELNVNALELDDSALYLCASSFGNTGTGEQYFGPGTRLTVT.

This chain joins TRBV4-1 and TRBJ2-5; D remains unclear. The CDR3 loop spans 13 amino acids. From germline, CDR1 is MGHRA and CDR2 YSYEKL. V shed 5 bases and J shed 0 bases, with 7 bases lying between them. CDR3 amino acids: CASSSQDQETQYF. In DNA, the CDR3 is TGCGCCAGCAGCTCGCAGGACCAAGAGACCCAGTACTTC.

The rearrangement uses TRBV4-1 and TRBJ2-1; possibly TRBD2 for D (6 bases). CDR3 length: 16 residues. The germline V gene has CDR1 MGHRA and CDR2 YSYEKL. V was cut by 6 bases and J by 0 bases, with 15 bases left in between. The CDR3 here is CASSWRVGSSYNEQFF. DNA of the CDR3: TGCGCCAGCAGTTGGAGGGTGGGTAGCTCCTACAATGAGCAGTTCTTC.

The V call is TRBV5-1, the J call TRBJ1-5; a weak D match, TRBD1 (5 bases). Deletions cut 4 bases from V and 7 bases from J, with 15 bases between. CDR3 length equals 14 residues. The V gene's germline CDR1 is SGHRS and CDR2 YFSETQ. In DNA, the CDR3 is TGCGCCAGCAGCCCGGTGGGGGGAGGACAGCCCCAGCATTTT. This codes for CASSPVGGGQPQHF.

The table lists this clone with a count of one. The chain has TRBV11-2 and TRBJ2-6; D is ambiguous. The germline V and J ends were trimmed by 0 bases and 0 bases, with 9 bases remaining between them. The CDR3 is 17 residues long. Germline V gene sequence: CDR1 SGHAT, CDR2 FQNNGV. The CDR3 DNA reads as TGTGCCAGCAGCTTAGACCGAGTAAGCTCTGGGGCCAACGTCCTGACTTTC. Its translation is CASSLDRVSSGANVLTF.

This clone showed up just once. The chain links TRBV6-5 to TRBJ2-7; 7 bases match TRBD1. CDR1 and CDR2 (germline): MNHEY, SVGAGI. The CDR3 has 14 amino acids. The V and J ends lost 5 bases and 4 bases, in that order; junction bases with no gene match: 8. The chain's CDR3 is CASSKPGGRYEQYF. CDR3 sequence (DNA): TGTGCCAGCAGTAAACCAGGGGGTCGTTACGAGCAGTACTTC.

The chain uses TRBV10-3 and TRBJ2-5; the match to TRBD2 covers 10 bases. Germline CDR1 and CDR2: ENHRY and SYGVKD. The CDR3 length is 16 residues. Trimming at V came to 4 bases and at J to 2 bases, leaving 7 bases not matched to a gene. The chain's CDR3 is CAISGFGAGGQETQYF. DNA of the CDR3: TGTGCCATCAGTGGGTTCGGAGCGGGAGGGCAAGAGACCCAGTACTTC.

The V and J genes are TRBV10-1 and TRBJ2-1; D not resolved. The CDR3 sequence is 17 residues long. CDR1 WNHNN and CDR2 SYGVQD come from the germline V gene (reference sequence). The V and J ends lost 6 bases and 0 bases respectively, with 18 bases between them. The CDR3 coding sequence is TGCGCCAGCAGCGCCCAGGAAGGGCTGAGCTCCTACAATGAGCAGTTCTTC. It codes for CASSAQEGLSSYNEQFF.

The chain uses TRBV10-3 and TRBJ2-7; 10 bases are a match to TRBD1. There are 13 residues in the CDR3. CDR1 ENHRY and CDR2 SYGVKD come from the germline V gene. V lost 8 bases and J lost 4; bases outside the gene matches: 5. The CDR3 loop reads CAIGRTGGYEQYF. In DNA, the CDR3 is TGTGCCATCGGCCGGACAGGGGGGTACGAGCAGTACTTC.

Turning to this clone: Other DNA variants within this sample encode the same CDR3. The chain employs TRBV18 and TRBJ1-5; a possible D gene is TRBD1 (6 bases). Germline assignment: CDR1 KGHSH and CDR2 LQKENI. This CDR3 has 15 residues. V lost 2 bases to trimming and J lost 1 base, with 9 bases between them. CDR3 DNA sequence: TGTGCCAGCTCACCAAACAGGGTAAGCAATCAGCCCCAGCATTTT. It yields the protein CASSPNRVSNQPQHF.

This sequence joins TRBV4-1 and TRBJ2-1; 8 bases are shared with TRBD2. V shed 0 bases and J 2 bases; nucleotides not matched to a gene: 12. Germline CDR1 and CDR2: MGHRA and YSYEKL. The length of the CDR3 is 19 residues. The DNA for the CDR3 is TGCGCCAGCAGCCAAGAGGGGACTAGTCGGGGGGCCCCCTACAATGAGCAGTTCTTC. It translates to CASSQEGTSRGAPYNEQFF.

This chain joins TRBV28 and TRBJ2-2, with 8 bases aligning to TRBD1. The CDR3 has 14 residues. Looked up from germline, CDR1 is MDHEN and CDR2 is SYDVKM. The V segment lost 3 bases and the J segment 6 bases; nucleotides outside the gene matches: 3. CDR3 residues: CASSFSDRAGELFF. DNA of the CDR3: TGTGCCAGCAGTTTCTCGGACAGGGCCGGGGAGCTGTTTTTT. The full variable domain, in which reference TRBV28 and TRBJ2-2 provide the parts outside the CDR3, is DVKVTQSSRYLVKRTGEKVFLECVQDMDHENMFWYRQDPGLGLRLIYFSYDVKMKEKGDIPEGYSVSREKKERFSLILESASTNQTSMYLCASSFSDRAGELFFGEGSRLTVL.

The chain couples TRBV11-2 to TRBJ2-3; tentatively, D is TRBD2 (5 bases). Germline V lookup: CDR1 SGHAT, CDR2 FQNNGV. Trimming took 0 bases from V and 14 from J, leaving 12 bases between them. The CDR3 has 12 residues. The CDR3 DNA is TGTGCCAGCAGCTTAGAAGCGGTCCGACCGTATTTT. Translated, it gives CASSLEAVRPYF.